What follows are 32 T cell receptor beta chains derived from one specimen sequenced in a study of shared clonotypes between healthy human individuals. Assay used: immunoSEQ multiplex PCR; TCRdb lists only in-frame clones, some missing. The sample yields 2,100,000 or so clones, approximately 94% seen once. The sample comprised naive CD4+ T cells sorted from blood. Subset specified: CD45RA+ positively selected. The receptors shown here come from a man aged 18 to 35 in good health.

The chain combines TRBV5-1 with TRBJ2-1, with 14 bases that match TRBD2. V lost 4 bases to trimming and J lost 9 bases; unmatched junction nucleotides: 9. Per germline, CDR1 SGHRS and CDR2 YFSETQ. The CDR3 has 16 amino acids. CDR3 sequence: CASSPSGLAGVAEQFF. The CDR3 nucleotides read TGCGCCAGCAGCCCATCGGGACTAGCGGGAGTCGCTGAGCAGTTCTTC.

This sequence joins TRBV6-6 and TRBJ2-7, with TRBD1 identical over 10 bases. V was clipped by 6 bases and J by 0 bases; unmatched bases: 5. The CDR3 totals 15 residues. The germline gives CDR1 MNHNY, CDR2 SVGAGI (reference sequence). The CDR3 region is CASRRDRGNSYEQYF. The CDR3 coding sequence is TGTGCCAGCAGACGGGACAGGGGTAACTCCTACGAGCAGTACTTC.

Details on this clone: Other nucleotide sequences from this sample produce the same CDR3. The chain's CDR3 is CASSLQETQYF. CDR3 in DNA: TGTGCCAGCAGCTTGCAGGAGACCCAGTACTTC. This chain joins TRBV5-6 and TRBJ2-5; D gene uncertain. The germline CDR1 and CDR2 sequences are SGHDT and YYEEEE. The CDR3 sequence is 11 residues long. Trimming stripped 1 base from V and 5 bases from J, with 3 bases between.

V gene TRBV2 combines with J gene TRBJ2-7; weak D call: TRBD2 (5 bases). The CDR3 has 18 amino acids. With 3 bases removed from V and 2 bases from J, the gap between germline ends came to 23 bases. In germline, CDR1 is SNHLY, CDR2 FYNNEI. Written as DNA, the CDR3 is TGTGCCAGCAGTGAGGGAACGGCCGGACTCTACTTCACCTACGAGCAGTACTTC. Residues: CASSEGTAGLYFTYEQYF.

The chain joins TRBV10-1 to TRBJ2-7; 9 bases fit TRBD1. Trimming removed 8 bases from V and 2 bases from J; junction bases left unmatched: 4. The germline V gene encodes CDR1 WNHNN and CDR2 SYGVQD (reference sequence). The CDR3 consists of 13 residues. The CDR3 protein is CASSQGAAYEQYF. The CDR3 coding sequence is TGCGCCAGCTCACAGGGGGCGGCCTACGAGCAGTACTTC.

This clone came up once. The chain employs TRBV5-4 and TRBJ1-1; D unresolved. The CDR3 is 13 residues long. The germline CDR1 and CDR2 sequences are SGHNT and YYREEE (reference sequence). Trimming took off 1 base at V and 1 base at J, with 5 bases between the two ends. The CDR3 nucleotides read TGTGCCAGCAGCTTGTTCCGGAACACTGAAGCTTTCTTT. Its translation is CASSLFRNTEAFF.

J is TRBJ2-7 and V is TRBV27, with TRBD2 matching 8 bases. This CDR3 spans 15 amino acids. Unmatched junction bases numbered 10, after V lost 4 bases and J lost 5 bases. CDR1 and CDR2 (germline): MNHEY, SMNVEV (reference sequence). As DNA, the CDR3 is TGTGCCAGCAGTTGGACCACCGGGAGGGGAGACGAGCAGTACTTC. As protein: CASSWTTGRGDEQYF.

The V and J genes are TRBV4-3 and TRBJ2-7; D may correspond to TRBD1 or TRBD2 (6 bases each). Trimming left V 0 bases short and J 4 bases short, with 10 bases between. Germline CDR1 LGHNA, CDR2 YSLEER. This CDR3 contains 14 residues. CDR3 amino acids: CASSQDQGTYEQYF. The DNA of the CDR3 is TGCGCCAGCAGCCAAGATCAGGGGACTTACGAGCAGTACTTC.

The V and J genes are TRBV5-4 and TRBJ1-5; D is perhaps TRBD1 (5 bases). V was trimmed by 2 bases and J by 3 bases, leaving 15 bases between them. Germline CDR1 SGHNT, CDR2 YYREEE (reference sequence). The CDR3 is 16 amino acids. The CDR3 DNA reads TGTGCCAGCAGCTTCTACGGACTGGGGGTCAATCAGCCCCAGCATTTT. Translated: CASSFYGLGVNQPQHF.

This chain joins TRBV4-1 and TRBJ1-3, with 7 bases identical to TRBD1. This CDR3 has 15 amino acids. Germline CDR1 is MGHRA and CDR2 is YSYEKL. J lost 7 bases, V lost 2 bases, and 8 bases had no gene match. The CDR3 spells CASSQKEGAGNTIYF. DNA for the CDR3: TGCGCCAGCAGCCAAAAAGAGGGGGCAGGGAACACCATATATTTT.

This clone showed up just once. This chain links TRBV9 with TRBJ2-1; D remains ambiguous. The CDR3 is 15 amino acids. The V gene's germline CDR1 is SGDLS and CDR2 YYNGEE. V lost 4 bases and J lost 3, with 14 bases in between. DNA of the CDR3: TGTGCCAGCAGCCCCACTACTAAACTCTACAATGAGCAGTTCTTC. This encodes CASSPTTKLYNEQFF.

This chain connects TRBV6-5 to TRBJ2-5, with 10 bases fitting TRBD1. Germline trimming cut 6 bases from V and 1 base from J; bases unmatched to any gene: 2. There are 14 residues in the CDR3. Germline V gene sequence: CDR1 MNHEY, CDR2 SVGAGI. This CDR3 reads CASRRTGGQETQYF. The CDR3 coding sequence is TGTGCCAGCAGGAGGACAGGGGGCCAAGAGACCCAGTACTTC.

Comment on this clone: Distinct nucleotide sequences in the sample also encode this CDR3. The chain joins TRBV30 to TRBJ2-7; the match to TRBD1 covers 7 bases. The CDR3 contains 13 residues. J gave up 3 bases and V 0 bases, and 2 bases lay outside the gene matches. Germline values: CDR1 GTSNPN, CDR2 SVGIG (reference sequence). The DNA of the CDR3 is TGTGCCTGGAGTGTACAGGGGAACTACGAGCAGTACTTC. Protein product: CAWSVQGNYEQYF.

The genes are TRBV28 and TRBJ2-5, with 14 bases identical to TRBD2. The V and J ends lost 5 bases and 5 bases, in that order; junction bases with no gene match: 10. The length of the CDR3 is 17 residues. From germline, CDR1 is MDHEN and CDR2 SYDVKM. CDR3 region: CASSPTGTSGRGETQYF. In nucleotides, the CDR3 is TGTGCCAGCAGTCCTACCGGGACTAGCGGGAGAGGGGAGACCCAGTACTTC.

J is TRBJ1-3 and V is TRBV7-2; D unclear. There are 14 residues in the CDR3. The V and J ends lost 5 bases and 2 bases respectively, with 10 bases between them. The germline V gene encodes CDR1 SGHTA and CDR2 FQGNSA. The CDR3: CASSPQRTGNTIYF. DNA for the CDR3: TGTGCCAGCAGCCCGCAGCGCACTGGAAACACCATATATTTT. The whole variable domain, remainder taken from reference TRBV7-2 and TRBJ1-3, is GAGVSQSPSNKVTEKGKDVELRCDPISGHTALYWYRQSLGQGLEFLIYFQGNSAPDKSGLPSDRFSAERTGGSVSTLTIQRTQQEDSAVYLCASSPQRTGNTIYFGEGSWLTVV.

This clone was detected once. The same CDR3 also results from other DNA sequences found in this sample. This chain uses TRBV4-3 with TRBJ2-7; unclear D gene. The CDR3 covers 13 residues. Per germline, CDR1 LGHNA and CDR2 YSLEER. V lost 0 bases and J 2 bases, leaving 5 bases between the germline ends. The CDR3 reads CASSQDPTYEQYF. The CDR3 coding sequence is TGCGCCAGCAGCCAAGATCCGACCTACGAGCAGTACTTC.

The chain is built from TRBV19 and TRBJ2-1; TRBD2 is a possible D gene (5 bases). The CDR3 extends over 19 amino acids. Trimming cost V 7 bases and J 0 bases, with 25 bases left between them. CDR1 is LNHDA and CDR2 is SQIVND in the germline V gene (reference sequence). The chain's CDR3 is CASKNTLGQLSSSYNEQFF. The DNA for the CDR3 is TGTGCCAGTAAAAACACACTAGGGCAGCTTTCGAGCTCCTACAATGAGCAGTTCTTC.

V is TRBV10-2 and J is TRBJ1-2; TRBD1 might be the D (6 bases). Per germline, CDR1 WSHSY and CDR2 SAAADI. The ends were cut back, 0 bases at V and 2 bases at J, with 10 bases in the middle. The CDR3 sequence is 15 residues long. This CDR3 is CASSESWTDNYGYTF. The CDR3 nucleotides read TGCGCCAGCAGTGAGTCCTGGACAGACAACTATGGCTACACCTTC.

The V gene is TRBV28, the J gene TRBJ1-5; the D is unclear. The germline V gene has CDR1 MDHEN and CDR2 SYDVKM. CDR3 size: 14 residues. V was cut by 1 base and J by 9 bases, with 13 bases left in between. The DNA of the CDR3 is TGTGCCAGCAGTTTATCCATAGGTGGTAGGCCCCAGCATTTT. It encodes CASSLSIGGRPQHF.

The chain is built from TRBV6-5 and TRBJ2-7; D uncertain. This CDR3 region has 15 residues. CDR1 MNHEY and CDR2 SVGAGI come from the germline V gene. V dropped 2 bases and J dropped 0 bases, with 11 bases sitting between them. CDR3 region: CASSYRLGISYEQYF. As DNA, the CDR3 is TGTGCCAGCAGTTACCGTCTAGGGATCTCCTACGAGCAGTACTTC.

The DNA for the CDR3 is TGTGCCTGGTCCCCCCAGCTGTGGGGTGAAAAACTGTTTTTT. As protein: CAWSPQLWGEKLFF. The chain uses TRBV30 and TRBJ1-4; no reliable D call. Germline assignment: CDR1 GTSNPN and CDR2 SVGIG (reference sequence). V was shortened by 5 bases and J by 7 bases, with 17 bases between the two germline ends. CDR3 size: 14 residues.

In the case of this clone: The same CDR3 also results from other DNA sequences found in this sample. This chain connects TRBV6-5 to TRBJ2-5; D remains ambiguous. This CDR3 spans 12 amino acids. Deletions cut 0 bases from V and 4 bases from J, with 3 bases between. Germline V gene data show CDR1 as MNHEY and CDR2 as SVGAGI. CDR3 in amino acids: CASSYSSETQYF. The CDR3 nucleotides are TGTGCCAGCAGTTACTCCTCAGAGACCCAGTACTTC.

The V and J genes are TRBV7-9 and TRBJ2-2, with TRBD1 as a possible D gene (5 bases). The germline CDR1 and CDR2 sequences are SEHNR and FQNEAQ (reference sequence). This CDR3 spans 17 amino acids. Trimming cost V 5 bases and J 0 bases, with 16 bases left between them. CDR3 nucleotide sequence: TGTGCCAGCAGCCCGCCACGAAGGGGAACGAACACCGGGGAGCTGTTTTTT. Encoded protein: CASSPPRRGTNTGELFF. The full variable domain, its missing parts supplied by reference TRBV7-9 and TRBJ2-2, is DTGVSQNPRHKITKRGQNVTFRCDPISEHNRLYWYRQTLGQGPEFLTYFQNEAQLEKSRLLSDRFSAERPKGSFSTLEIQRTEQGDSAMYLCASSPPRRGTNTGELFFGEGSRLTVL.

This chain joins TRBV29-1 and TRBJ2-5; tentatively, D is TRBD1 (6 bases). Germline values: CDR1 SQVTM, CDR2 ANQGSEA. The V gene lost 5 bases and the J gene lost 4 bases, with 26 bases spanning the gap. This CDR3 region has 17 residues. The CDR3 DNA follows: TGCAGCGTTCGCCGGGACACCCGAAGGTTCCGCTTAGAGACCCAGTACTTC. This encodes CSVRRDTRRFRLETQYF.

The chain employs TRBV29-1 and TRBJ2-3; D might be TRBD1 or TRBD2, each matching 6 bases. Trimming pared 4 bases from V and 6 bases from J, leaving 14 bases between. The CDR3 is 13 residues long. CDR1 SQVTM and CDR2 ANQGSEA come from the germline V gene. The CDR3 is CSVAGARADTQYF. The CDR3 DNA reads as TGCAGCGTTGCGGGGGCTCGTGCGGATACGCAGTATTTT.

This chain joins TRBV6-1 and TRBJ2-7; TRBD1 aligns across 8 bases. The length of the CDR3 is 15 residues. The germline CDR1 and CDR2 sequences are MNHNS and SASEGT. V gave up 2 bases and J gave up 4 bases; unmatched junction bases: 7. Here the CDR3 DNA reads TGTGCCAGCAGTGAAAGGTCAGGGGGCAGGTACGAGCAGTACTTC. Translated: CASSERSGGRYEQYF.

The V and J genes are TRBV10-3 and TRBJ2-7; 10 bases match TRBD2. Germline CDR1 is ENHRY and CDR2 is SYGVKD. This CDR3 region has 18 residues. V shed 0 bases, J shed 0 bases, and the junction held 8 bases outside the gene matches. CDR3 loop: CAISESRDSGGHSYEQYF. The CDR3 DNA reads TGTGCCATCAGTGAGTCGAGAGATAGCGGGGGGCACTCCTACGAGCAGTACTTC.

The chain employs TRBV5-1 and TRBJ2-2, with TRBD1 identical over 8 bases. The germline V gene encodes CDR1 SGHRS and CDR2 YFSETQ. The J segment lost 5 bases and the V segment lost 2 bases, leaving 5 bases of the junction unmatched. CDR3 length equals 15 residues. The CDR3 DNA sequence: TGCGCCAGCAGCTTTGAACAGGGGGTAACCGGGGAGCTGTTTTTT. This translates into CASSFEQGVTGELFF.

The J gene is TRBJ2-5, the V gene TRBV2; D might be TRBD1 or TRBD2, each matching 6 bases. The V gene lost 3 bases and the J gene lost 7 bases, with 12 bases spanning the gap. Germline V gives CDR1 SNHLY, CDR2 FYNNEI. This CDR3 region has 13 residues. CDR3 protein: CASSDWRGWTQYF. In DNA form, the CDR3 reads TGTGCCAGCAGTGACTGGAGGGGGTGGACCCAGTACTTC.

The rearrangement uses TRBV19 and TRBJ1-1, with D unclear. Trimming took off 6 bases at V and 11 bases at J, with 13 bases between the two ends. Germline values: CDR1 LNHDA, CDR2 SQIVND (reference sequence). The CDR3 has 11 amino acids. CDR3 residues: CASRNGIQAFF. The CDR3 DNA follows: TGTGCCAGTAGGAACGGGATACAGGCTTTCTTT.

V is TRBV5-1 and J is TRBJ1-6; D is undetermined. This CDR3 comprises 13 residues. Trimming took off 4 bases at V and 10 bases at J, with 12 bases between the two ends. Germline V gene data show CDR1 as SGHRS and CDR2 as YFSETQ. CDR3 amino acids: CASSLGNDSPLHF. The CDR3 DNA is TGCGCCAGCAGCCTGGGGAATGACTCACCCCTCCACTTT.

The chain joins TRBV7-2 to TRBJ2-1, with 11 positions matching TRBD2. The CDR3 has 15 residues. In germline, CDR1 is SGHTA, CDR2 FQGNSA. V lost 5 bases and J lost 6; bases outside the gene matches: 6. The chain's CDR3 is CASSPRLAGGNEQFF. CDR3 nucleotides: TGTGCCAGCAGCCCCCGGCTAGCGGGGGGCAATGAGCAGTTCTTC.